These 27 T cell receptor beta chains share one sample of origin, sequenced in a study of blood T cell repertoires in COVID-19. Produced via immunoSEQ multiplex PCR; TCRdb's table is partial and in-frame only. The profile shows 150,000 to 200,000 clones, roughly nine tenths of them singletons. The sequencing sample was made of peripheral blood. Source of these receptors: a woman in her 70s with acute or convalescent COVID-19.

The chain joins TRBV5-1 to TRBJ1-4; 9 bases fit TRBD1. In germline, CDR1 is SGHRS, CDR2 YFSETQ. The ends lost 6 bases at V and 7 bases at J; junction bases unmatched: 10. CDR3 length: 15 residues. The CDR3 is CASTPTGGLGEKLFF. In nucleotides, the CDR3 is TGCGCCAGCACCCCGACAGGGGGGCTTGGTGAAAAACTGTTTTTT.

The chain is built from TRBV28 and TRBJ2-3; 8 positions match TRBD2. Germline CDR1 reads MDHEN; CDR2 reads SYDVKM. This CDR3 has 15 residues. V lost 5 bases to trimming and J lost 4 bases; unmatched junction nucleotides: 8. The CDR3, as DNA: TGTGCCAGCAGTACCCAAGCGGGAGCGTCAGATACGCAGTATTTT. Amino acid sequence: CASSTQAGASDTQYF.

The V call is TRBV7-2, the J call TRBJ2-1, with 9 bases lining up with TRBD2. V shed 6 bases, J shed 4 bases, and the junction held 10 bases outside the gene matches. Germline V gene data show CDR1 as SGHTA and CDR2 as FQGNSA. This CDR3 region has 16 residues. The CDR3 spells CASRPQAGGGYNEQFF. CDR3 nucleotides: TGTGCCAGCAGACCCCAAGCGGGAGGCGGGTACAATGAGCAGTTCTTC.

This sequence joins TRBV9 and TRBJ2-1, with TRBD1 as a possible D gene (5 bases). V was shortened by 0 bases and J by 5 bases, with 9 bases between the two germline ends. This CDR3 comprises 14 residues. Germline CDR1 and CDR2: SGDLS and YYNGEE. DNA of the CDR3: TGTGCCAGCAGCGTAGCGACAGCAAACAATGAGCAGTTCTTC. Amino acid sequence: CASSVATANNEQFF.

This chain uses TRBV15 with TRBJ2-5, with D maybe TRBD1 (6 bases). CDR3 size: 13 residues. Germline lookup yields CDR1 LNHNV and CDR2 YYDKDF (reference sequence). Between the trimmed V and J ends, which lost 10 bases and 2 bases, there was a span of 14 bases. This chain's CDR3 is CASQRGLQETQYF. Here the CDR3 DNA reads TGTGCCAGCCAAAGGGGGTTGCAAGAGACCCAGTACTTC.

V gene TRBV5-1 combines with J gene TRBJ2-4; possible D gene TRBD1, 6 bases. V was clipped by 3 bases and J by 5 bases, with 15 bases between them. The CDR3 has 15 residues. The germline CDR1 and CDR2 sequences are SGHRS and YFSETQ. The CDR3 region has the DNA TGCGCCAGCAGCTCACTAACAGGGTTGGAAAACATTCAGTACTTC. Its protein product is CASSSLTGLENIQYF.

The genes are TRBV4-2 and TRBJ2-3; 8 positions match TRBD2. The CDR3 contains 17 residues. The V and J ends lost 4 bases and 3 bases, in that order; junction bases with no gene match: 12. The germline V gene has CDR1 LGHNA and CDR2 YNFKEQ. The CDR3 is CASSRQMSGGRTDTQYF. The CDR3 nucleotides read TGTGCCAGCAGCCGCCAAATGTCGGGGGGGCGGACAGATACGCAGTATTTT.

J is TRBJ2-7 and V is TRBV13; 7 bases align to TRBD1. Germline loops: CDR1 PRHDT, CDR2 FYEKMQ (reference sequence). V was clipped by 4 bases and J by 4 bases; unmatched bases: 4. CDR3 length: 13 amino acids. This CDR3 reads CASSSTGAYEQYF. The CDR3 DNA is TGTGCCAGCAGCTCCACAGGGGCATACGAGCAGTACTTC.

The chain uses TRBV19 and TRBJ2-5; D remains unclear. The CDR3 is 14 residues long. Germline CDR1 is LNHDA and CDR2 is SQIVND (reference sequence). With 4 bases removed from V and 5 bases from J, the gap between germline ends came to 14 bases. CDR3 residues: CASSTGSPWETQYF. The DNA for the CDR3 is TGTGCCAGTAGTACCGGGTCGCCATGGGAGACCCAGTACTTC. Full variable domain (missing parts from reference TRBV19 and TRBJ2-5): DGGITQSPKYLFRKEGQNVTLSCEQNLNHDAMYWYRQDPGQGLRLIYYSQIVNDFQKGDIAEGYSVSREKKESFPLTVTSAQKNPTAFYLCASSTGSPWETQYFGPGTRLLVL.

The rearrangement links TRBV2 to TRBJ1-6, with D possibly being TRBD1 (5 bases). V gave up 4 bases and J gave up 9 bases, with 13 bases separating them. This CDR3 is 14 amino acids long. Germline CDR1 reads SNHLY; CDR2 reads FYNNEI. The CDR3 sequence is CASSAGMGPSPLHF. The CDR3 nucleotides are TGTGCCAGCAGTGCAGGGATGGGGCCTTCACCCCTCCACTTT.

Remarks on this clone: Other DNA sequences in this sample translate to the same CDR3. The V gene is TRBV19, the J gene TRBJ1-3; 10 nucleotides match TRBD1. The germline gives CDR1 LNHDA, CDR2 SQIVND (reference sequence). V gave up 9 bases and J gave up 1 base; unmatched junction bases: 3. The CDR3 contains 14 residues. In DNA form, the CDR3 reads TGTGCCAGCCGGGACAGGGGATCTGGAAACACCATATATTTT. It codes for CASRDRGSGNTIYF.

The chain joins TRBV7-2 to TRBJ2-3; unclear D gene. Per germline, CDR1 SGHTA and CDR2 FQGNSA. This CDR3 spans 11 amino acids. Trimming shortened V by 6 bases and J by 5 bases, and 6 bases separated the two germline ends. The CDR3 DNA reads TGTGCCAGCAGGTCCGGAGATACGCAGTATTTT. It is translated as CASRSGDTQYF.

In DNA form, the CDR3 reads TGTGCCAGCAGTTTTTTCGCGGACACTGAAGCTTTCTTT. Protein: CASSFFADTEAFF. This chain uses TRBV12-3 or TRBV12-4 with TRBJ1-1; D not resolved. This CDR3 contains 13 residues. Trimming took off 3 bases at V and 3 bases at J, with 8 bases between the two ends.

This clone has only a few counts. The J gene is TRBJ2-6, the V gene TRBV7-2; tentatively, D is TRBD1 (6 bases). The germline V gene encodes CDR1 SGHTA and CDR2 FQGNSA. The length of the CDR3 is 18 residues. The V end was cut by 1 base, the J end by 0 bases, with 13 bases between. In DNA, the CDR3 is TGTGCCAGCAGCTTAGTGATTTTGGGGGCCTCTGGGGCCAACGTCCTGACTTTC. It specifies CASSLVILGASGANVLTF.

This chain joins TRBV11-3 and TRBJ2-1, with TRBD2 as a possible D gene (6 bases). Per germline, CDR1 SGHNT and CDR2 YENEEA. V gave up 0 bases and J gave up 8 bases, with 14 bases separating them. CDR3 size: 15 residues. Here the CDR3 reads CASSLDITSSDEQFF. CDR3 nucleotides: TGTGCCAGCAGCTTAGATATCACTAGCTCGGATGAGCAGTTCTTC.

This clone was seen a handful of times. This sequence joins TRBV4-2 and TRBJ2-7; perhaps TRBD1 as D (5 bases). This CDR3 has 15 amino acids. Looked up from germline, CDR1 is LGHNA and CDR2 is YNFKEQ. V gave up 0 bases and J gave up 4 bases, with 13 bases separating them. In nucleotides, the CDR3 is TGTGCCAGCAGCCAAGACTGGCAGGGTGTTTACGAGCAGTACTTC. It yields the protein CASSQDWQGVYEQYF.

V and J are TRBV3-1 (or the pseudogene TRBV3-2) and TRBJ2-1; 9 bases align to TRBD1. Per the germline V gene, CDR1 is LGHDT and CDR2 is YNNKEL (reference sequence). The junction had 2 bases not matched to a gene; V was cut back by 6 bases and J by 2 bases. This CDR3 comprises 14 residues. The CDR3 loop reads CASSRTGAYNEQFF. DNA for the CDR3: TGTGCCAGCAGTAGGACAGGGGCCTACAATGAGCAGTTCTTC.

As regards this clone: A junction boundary mismatches the germline segment, possibly from a read error. The DNA for the CDR3 is TGTGCTAGCAGTGATACATTGGCGGGAGAGCAGTACTTC. This translates into CASSDTLAGEQYF. The V call is TRBV7-7, the J call TRBJ2-7; D is possibly TRBD2 (6 bases). There are 13 residues in the CDR3. Germline lookup yields CDR1 SSHAT and CDR2 FNYEAQ (reference sequence).

This chain connects TRBV25-1 to TRBJ1-4; D is possibly TRBD1 (6 bases). Trimming removed 2 bases at V and 5 bases at J, with 6 bases between. Looked up from germline, CDR1 is MGHDK and CDR2 is SYGVNS. The CDR3 consists of 13 residues. The CDR3 coding sequence is TGTGCCAGCAGTGAAGGGGGCAATGAAAAACTGTTTTTT. This translates into CASSEGGNEKLFF.

This clone has only one observation. V is TRBV28 and J is TRBJ2-4; 7 bases match TRBD2. J gave up 2 bases and V 3 bases, and 7 bases lay outside the gene matches. CDR1 MDHEN and CDR2 SYDVKM come from the germline V gene. The CDR3 is made up of 16 amino acids. In DNA form, the CDR3 reads TGTGCCAGCAGTTTTTTTGCGGGAGTTCCCAAAAACATTCAGTACTTC. This translates into CASSFFAGVPKNIQYF.

The chain carries TRBV7-9 and TRBJ1-1; TRBD1 matches at 8 bases. V shed 5 bases, J shed 2 bases, and the junction held 4 bases outside the gene matches. Germline V gene data show CDR1 as SEHNR and CDR2 as FQNEAQ (reference sequence). The CDR3 totals 14 residues. The CDR3 sequence: CASSEGQVNTEAFF. CDR3 in DNA: TGTGCCAGCAGCGAGGGACAGGTAAACACTGAAGCTTTCTTT.

In DNA, the CDR3 is TGTGCCACCAGCAGAGATCCGGGACACCGCTCTGGAAACACCATATATTTT. Translated: CATSRDPGHRSGNTIYF. The chain uses TRBV15 and TRBJ1-3; a weak D match, TRBD1 (6 bases). From germline, CDR1 is LNHNV and CDR2 YYDKDF (reference sequence). The CDR3 consists of 17 residues. V was clipped by 0 bases and J by 0 bases, with 12 bases between them.

The genes are TRBV27 and TRBJ1-4; the match to TRBD1 covers 9 bases. V gave up 5 bases and J gave up 7 bases; unmatched junction bases: 20. The CDR3 consists of 19 residues. Germline CDR1 reads MNHEY; CDR2 reads SMNVEV (reference sequence). The CDR3 region is CASSQIERHRDRVGEKLFF. CDR3 bases: TGTGCCAGCAGTCAAATAGAAAGGCACCGGGACAGGGTAGGTGAAAAACTGTTTTTT.

In its sample, this clone was seen once. The chain employs TRBV4-3 and TRBJ1-3, with 10 nucleotides matching TRBD1. V was clipped by 3 bases and J by 3 bases; unmatched bases: 8. This CDR3 has 17 amino acids. CDR1 is LGHNA, CDR2 YSLEER, per germline. CDR3 coding DNA: TGCGCCAGCAGCCAGTTTGGACAGGGGGTATATGGAAACACCATATATTTT. It specifies CASSQFGQGVYGNTIYF.

The genes are TRBV5-1 and TRBJ1-2; 10 bases fit TRBD1. CDR3 length: 15 amino acids. Looked up from germline, CDR1 is SGHRS and CDR2 is YFSETQ. V lost 4 bases to trimming and J lost 3 bases; unmatched junction nucleotides: 6. The CDR3 sequence: CASSRGQGVDYGYTF. The CDR3 DNA follows: TGCGCCAGCAGCCGCGGACAGGGGGTTGACTATGGCTACACCTTC.

This rearrangement joins TRBV6-6 to TRBJ2-6; no clear D gene. Germline CDR1 MNHNY, CDR2 SVGAGI (reference sequence). This CDR3 has 15 residues. V was shortened by 2 bases and J by 0 bases, with 5 bases between the two germline ends. The CDR3 here is CASSYGGSGANVLTF. The CDR3 DNA follows: TGTGCCAGCAGTTACGGCGGCTCTGGGGCCAACGTCCTGACTTTC.

V is TRBV7-8 and J is TRBJ2-7, with D hard to call. The V end was cut by 2 bases, the J end by 3 bases, with 11 bases between. Germline V gene lookup returns CDR1 SGHVS and CDR2 FQNEAQ. The CDR3 has 14 residues. CDR3 amino acids: CASSLSIADYEQYF. The CDR3 nucleotides read TGTGCCAGCAGCTTATCGATCGCAGACTACGAGCAGTACTTC.